This T cell receptor (beta chain) is from a study of blood T cell repertoires in COVID-19. Study details: Acute and convalescent COVID-19 specimens originated in the United States, Italy and Spain. The analysed material was cDNA or gDNA that came from T cells, B-cell-depleted T cells, or PBMCs.

This CDR3 comprises 13 residues. V lost 3 bases and J lost 9; bases outside the gene matches: 4. CDR1 and CDR2 from the germline V gene are SGDLS and YYNGEE. Per the study methods: Nucleated cell number was recorded as an estimate derived from reference gene primer amplification. TCRdb's copy holds only in-frame clones and misses some; the assay was immunoSEQ multiplex PCR. V and J calls and clone size are as listed in that table; D and trimming were resolved from the DNA. The repertoire holds roughly 320,000 clones, 70% to 90% seen once, with around 7.2% in the top ten. The chain has TRBV9 and TRBJ1-4, with 8 positions matching TRBD1. Sequenced sample: peripheral blood. The clonotype originates from a human donor in a cohort sampled during active COVID-19. CDR3 DNA: TGTGCCAGCAGCGAGGGGACAGGACAAAAACTGTTTTTT. Encoded protein: CASSEGTGQKLFF.